The 7 T cell receptor beta chains presented below share a single source sample, sequenced in a study of T-cell memory formation after mild COVID-19. Each CDR3 protein is one row after TCRdb ran MiXCR on the 5' RACE reads. Of approximately 89,000 distinct CDR3 sequences detected, roughly 13% appear once; the ten largest clones hold about 40%. Sample: PBMCs or a T cell subset sorted from them (not recorded which). The receptors stem from a man younger than 30 who had mild COVID-19 (a few samples of this study predate the infection). Cell type and time point are not known.

V and J are TRBV24-1 and TRBJ2-1; unclear D gene. CDR1 is KGHDR and CDR2 is SFDVKD in the germline V gene. CDR3 length equals 13 residues. Deletions cut 2 bases from V and 4 bases from J, with 5 bases between. The CDR3 region is CATSDYLYNEQFF. The DNA of the CDR3 is TGTGCCACCAGTGATTACCTTTACAATGAGCAGTTCTTC.

This chain uses TRBV9 with TRBJ1-5, with D unresolved. The CDR3 loop spans 13 amino acids. The V gene's germline CDR1 is SGDLS and CDR2 YYNGEE. The ends were cut back, 3 bases at V and 9 bases at J, with 13 bases in the middle. CDR3 in amino acids: CASSAEGYPPQHF. The CDR3, as DNA: TGTGCCAGCAGCGCCGAGGGTTATCCGCCCCAGCATTTT.

The chain joins TRBV6-2 or TRBV6-3 to TRBJ2-1; 8 nucleotides match TRBD1. In germline, CDR1 is MNHEY, CDR2 SVGEGT. CDR3 size: 16 residues. V was clipped by 6 bases and J by 2 bases; unmatched bases: 9. The CDR3 loop is CASRRTQGAPYNEQFF. CDR3 in DNA: TGTGCCAGCAGACGGACCCAGGGGGCCCCCTACAATGAGCAGTTCTTC.

This clonotype appeared a few times. The chain has TRBV4-3 and TRBJ2-2; TRBD1 might be the D (7 bases). CDR3 size: 15 residues. The ends were cut back, 0 bases at V and 5 bases at J, with 10 bases in the middle. CDR1 and CDR2 from the germline V gene are LGHNA and YSLEER. CDR3 nucleotides: TGCGCCAGCAGCCAAGAGGGGGGACAGACCGGGGAGCTGTTTTTT. Protein product: CASSQEGGQTGELFF.

In its sample, this clonotype was seen a few times. The chain is built from TRBV29-1 and TRBJ2-3, with D maybe TRBD1 (5 bases). V lost 6 bases, J lost 2 bases, and 15 bases lay in between. This CDR3 region has 14 residues. The germline CDR1 and CDR2 sequences are SQVTM and ANQGSEA. The CDR3 loop reads CSVPWGIPTDTQYF. Here the CDR3 DNA reads TGCAGCGTCCCCTGGGGCATACCCACAGATACGCAGTATTTT.

J is TRBJ2-1 and V is TRBV7-2; tentatively, D is TRBD1 or TRBD2 (5 bases each). Germline-derived CDR1 and CDR2 are SGHTA and FQGNSA. Trimming removed 1 base from V and 5 bases from J, with 15 bases in between. This CDR3 spans 16 amino acids. The CDR3 DNA reads as TGTGCCAGCAGCTTAGGGGGGACGCTAAAAGACAATGAGCAGTTCTTC. It encodes CASSLGGTLKDNEQFF.

This chain links TRBV19 with TRBJ2-7; TRBD1 is a possible D gene (5 bases). The V end lost 2 bases, the J end lost 6 bases, and 8 bases lay between the germline ends. This CDR3 region has 12 residues. Germline values: CDR1 LNHDA, CDR2 SQIVND (reference sequence). The CDR3 is CASSIIGAEQYF. The CDR3 nucleotides read TGTGCCAGTAGTATAATTGGGGCCGAGCAGTACTTC.